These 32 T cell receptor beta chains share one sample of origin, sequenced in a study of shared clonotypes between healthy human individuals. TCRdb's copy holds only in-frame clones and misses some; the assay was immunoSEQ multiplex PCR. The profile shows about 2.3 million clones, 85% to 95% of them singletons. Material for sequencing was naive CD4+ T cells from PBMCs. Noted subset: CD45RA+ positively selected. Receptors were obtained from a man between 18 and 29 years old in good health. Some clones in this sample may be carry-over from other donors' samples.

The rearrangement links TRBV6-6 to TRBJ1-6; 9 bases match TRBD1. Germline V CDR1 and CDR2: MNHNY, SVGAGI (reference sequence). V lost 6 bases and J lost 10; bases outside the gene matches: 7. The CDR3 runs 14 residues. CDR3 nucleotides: TGTGCCAGCAGCAAGGACAGGGGTGGGTCACCCCTCCACTTT. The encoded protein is CASSKDRGGSPLHF.

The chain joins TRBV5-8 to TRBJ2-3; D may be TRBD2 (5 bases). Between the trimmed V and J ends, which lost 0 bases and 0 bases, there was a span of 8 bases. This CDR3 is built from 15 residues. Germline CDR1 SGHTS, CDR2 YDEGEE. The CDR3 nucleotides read TGTGCCAGCAGCTTGGTCGAGCGGAGCACAGATACGCAGTATTTT. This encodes CASSLVERSTDTQYF.

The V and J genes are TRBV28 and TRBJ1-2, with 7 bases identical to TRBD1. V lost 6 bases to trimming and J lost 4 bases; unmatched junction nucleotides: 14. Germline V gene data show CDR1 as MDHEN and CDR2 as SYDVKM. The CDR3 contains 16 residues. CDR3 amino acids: CASRSTPGGIFYGYTF. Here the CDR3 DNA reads TGTGCCAGCAGATCGACCCCAGGGGGAATATTCTATGGCTACACCTTC.

The CDR3 DNA is TGTGCCAGCAGCCCTGGCTTACATGAGCAGTTCTTC. The encoded protein is CASSPGLHEQFF. The rearrangement joins TRBV6-6 to TRBJ2-1; unclear D gene. The V end lost 6 bases, the J end lost 8 bases, and 11 bases lay between the germline ends. The CDR3 has 12 amino acids. The germline V gene has CDR1 MNHNY and CDR2 SVGAGI (reference sequence).

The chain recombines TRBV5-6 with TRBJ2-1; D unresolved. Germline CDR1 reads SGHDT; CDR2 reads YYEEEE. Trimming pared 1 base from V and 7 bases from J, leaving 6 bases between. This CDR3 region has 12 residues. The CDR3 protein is CASSLWVNEQFF. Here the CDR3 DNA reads TGTGCCAGCAGCTTGTGGGTGAATGAGCAGTTCTTC.

CDR3 loop: CASSLALASGQETQYF. DNA for the CDR3: TGTGCCAGCAGCTTAGCGCTGGCTAGCGGACAAGAGACCCAGTACTTC. The chain joins TRBV7-9 to TRBJ2-5; 7 bases align to TRBD2. Germline values: CDR1 SEHNR, CDR2 FQNEAQ (reference sequence). J lost 2 bases, V lost 0 bases, and 6 bases had no gene match. CDR3 length: 16 residues.

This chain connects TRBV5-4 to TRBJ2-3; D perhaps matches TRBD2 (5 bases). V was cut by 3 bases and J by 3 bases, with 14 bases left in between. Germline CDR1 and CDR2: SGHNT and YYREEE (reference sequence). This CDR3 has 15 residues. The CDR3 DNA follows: TGTGCCAGCAGCTCGGAGCGGATGGGGACAGATACGCAGTATTTT. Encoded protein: CASSSERMGTDTQYF.

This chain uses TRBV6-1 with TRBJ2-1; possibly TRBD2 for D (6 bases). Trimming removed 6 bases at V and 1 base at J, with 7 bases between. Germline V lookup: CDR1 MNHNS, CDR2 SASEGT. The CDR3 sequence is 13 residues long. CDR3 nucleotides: TGTGCCAGCAGCGGGACTTCCTACAATGAGCAGTTCTTC. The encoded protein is CASSGTSYNEQFF.

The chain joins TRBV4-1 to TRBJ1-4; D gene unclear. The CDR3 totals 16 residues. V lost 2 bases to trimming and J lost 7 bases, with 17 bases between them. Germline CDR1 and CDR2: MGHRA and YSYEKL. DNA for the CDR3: TGCGCCAGCAGCCAACCCGAATGGCTAACGGGTGAAAAACTGTTTTTT. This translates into CASSQPEWLTGEKLFF.

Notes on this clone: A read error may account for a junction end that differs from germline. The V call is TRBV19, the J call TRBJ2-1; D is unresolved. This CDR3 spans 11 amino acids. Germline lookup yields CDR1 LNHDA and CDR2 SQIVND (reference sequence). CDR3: CASSMYGEQFF. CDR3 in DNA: TGTGCCAGCAGTATGTACGGTGAGCAGTTCTTC.

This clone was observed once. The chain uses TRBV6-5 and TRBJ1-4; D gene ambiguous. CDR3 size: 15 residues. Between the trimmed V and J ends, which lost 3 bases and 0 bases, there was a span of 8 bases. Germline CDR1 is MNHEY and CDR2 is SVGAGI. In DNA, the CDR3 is TGTGCCAGCAGTTATGTGGGAGCAACTAATGAAAAACTGTTTTTT. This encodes CASSYVGATNEKLFF.

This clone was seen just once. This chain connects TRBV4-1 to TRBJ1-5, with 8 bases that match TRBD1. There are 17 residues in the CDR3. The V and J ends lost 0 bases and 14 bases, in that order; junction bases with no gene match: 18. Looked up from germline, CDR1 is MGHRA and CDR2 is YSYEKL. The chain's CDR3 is CASSQDADTGGVFPEHF. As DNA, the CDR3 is TGCGCCAGCAGCCAAGATGCGGACACAGGGGGGGTTTTTCCTGAGCATTTT.

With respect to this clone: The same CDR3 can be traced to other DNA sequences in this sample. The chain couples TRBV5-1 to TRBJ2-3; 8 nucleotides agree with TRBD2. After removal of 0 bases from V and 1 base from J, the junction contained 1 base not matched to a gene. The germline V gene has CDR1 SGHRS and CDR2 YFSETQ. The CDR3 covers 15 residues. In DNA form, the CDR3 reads TGCGCCAGCAGCTTGGCGGGAGGGGGCACAGATACGCAGTATTTT. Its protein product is CASSLAGGGTDTQYF.

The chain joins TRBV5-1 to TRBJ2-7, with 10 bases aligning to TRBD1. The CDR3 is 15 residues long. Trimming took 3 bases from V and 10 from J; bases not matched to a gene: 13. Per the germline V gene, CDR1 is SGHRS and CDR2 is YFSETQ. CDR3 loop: CASSSLLQTGGDQYF. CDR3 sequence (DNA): TGCGCCAGCAGCTCTCTACTCCAGACAGGGGGCGACCAGTACTTC.

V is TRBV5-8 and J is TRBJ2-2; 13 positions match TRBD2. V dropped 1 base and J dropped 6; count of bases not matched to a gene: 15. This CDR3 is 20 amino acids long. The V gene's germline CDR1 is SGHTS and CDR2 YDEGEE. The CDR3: CASSLTLGLAGVGGAGELFF. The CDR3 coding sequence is TGTGCCAGCAGCTTGACCCTAGGACTAGCGGGAGTTGGAGGCGCCGGGGAGCTGTTTTTT.

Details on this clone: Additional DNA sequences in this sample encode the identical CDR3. CDR3 in amino acids: CASSIGGNQPQHF. The CDR3 nucleotides are TGTGCCAGTAGTATAGGGGGCAATCAGCCCCAGCATTTT. The V call is TRBV19, the J call TRBJ1-5; D gene uncertain. CDR1 is LNHDA, CDR2 SQIVND, per germline (reference sequence). The CDR3 has 13 residues. The ends were cut back, 1 base at V and 2 bases at J, with 3 bases in the middle.

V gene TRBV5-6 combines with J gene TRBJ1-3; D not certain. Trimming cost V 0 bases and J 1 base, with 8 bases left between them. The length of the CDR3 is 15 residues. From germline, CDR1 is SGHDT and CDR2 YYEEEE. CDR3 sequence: CASSLARRSGNTIYF. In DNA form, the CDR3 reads TGTGCCAGCAGCTTGGCCCGGAGATCTGGAAACACCATATATTTT.

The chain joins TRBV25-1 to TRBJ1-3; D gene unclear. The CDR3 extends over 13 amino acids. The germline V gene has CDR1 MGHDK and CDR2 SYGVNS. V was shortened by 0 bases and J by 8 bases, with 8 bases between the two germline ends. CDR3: CASSEYGRDTIYF. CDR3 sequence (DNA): TGTGCCAGCAGTGAATATGGCAGAGACACCATATATTTT.

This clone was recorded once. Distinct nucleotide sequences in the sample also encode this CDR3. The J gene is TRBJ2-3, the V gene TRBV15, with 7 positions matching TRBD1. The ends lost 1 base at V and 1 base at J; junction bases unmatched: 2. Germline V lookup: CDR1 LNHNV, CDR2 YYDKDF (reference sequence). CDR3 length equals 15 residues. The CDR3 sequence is CATSRGGGGTDTQYF. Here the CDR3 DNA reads TGTGCCACCAGCAGAGGAGGGGGCGGCACAGATACGCAGTATTTT.

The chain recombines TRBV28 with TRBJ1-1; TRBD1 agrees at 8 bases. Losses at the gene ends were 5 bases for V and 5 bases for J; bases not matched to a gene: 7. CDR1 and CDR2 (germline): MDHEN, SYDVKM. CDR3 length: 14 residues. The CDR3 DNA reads TGTGCCAGCAGTGTCGTCCGACAGGGGACTGAAGCTTTCTTT. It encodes CASSVVRQGTEAFF. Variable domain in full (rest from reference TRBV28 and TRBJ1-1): DVKVTQSSRYLVKRTGEKVFLECVQDMDHENMFWYRQDPGLGLRLIYFSYDVKMKEKGDIPEGYSVSREKKERFSLILESASTNQTSMYLCASSVVRQGTEAFFGQGTRLTVV.

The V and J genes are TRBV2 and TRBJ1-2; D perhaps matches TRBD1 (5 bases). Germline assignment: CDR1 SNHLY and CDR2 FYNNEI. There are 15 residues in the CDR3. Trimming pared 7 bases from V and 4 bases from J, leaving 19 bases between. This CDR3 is CASTRSGAWGYGYTF. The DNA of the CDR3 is TGTGCCAGCACTCGGTCCGGGGCTTGGGGCTATGGCTACACCTTC.

The CDR3 here is CASSLSPLNTGELFF. Written as DNA, the CDR3 is TGTGCCAGCAGCCTATCCCCCCTGAACACCGGGGAGCTGTTTTTT. The V and J genes are TRBV6-4 and TRBJ2-2; D remains unclear. CDR3 length: 15 amino acids. Trimming shortened V by 6 bases and J by 1 base, and 12 bases separated the two germline ends. CDR1 MRHNA and CDR2 SNTAGT come from the germline V gene.

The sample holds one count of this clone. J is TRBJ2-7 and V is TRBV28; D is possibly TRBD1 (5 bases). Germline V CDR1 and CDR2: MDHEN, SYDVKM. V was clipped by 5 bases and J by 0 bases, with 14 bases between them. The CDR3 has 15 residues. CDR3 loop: CASSTQATSSYEQYF. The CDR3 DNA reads TGTGCCAGCAGTACACAGGCAACCAGCTCCTACGAGCAGTACTTC.

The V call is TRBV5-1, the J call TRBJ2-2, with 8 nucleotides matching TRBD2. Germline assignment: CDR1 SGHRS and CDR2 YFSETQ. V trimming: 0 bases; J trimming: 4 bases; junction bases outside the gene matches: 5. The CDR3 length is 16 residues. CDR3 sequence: CASSLVGSGVTGELFF. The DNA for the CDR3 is TGCGCCAGCAGCTTGGTGGGTAGCGGGGTCACCGGGGAGCTGTTTTTT.

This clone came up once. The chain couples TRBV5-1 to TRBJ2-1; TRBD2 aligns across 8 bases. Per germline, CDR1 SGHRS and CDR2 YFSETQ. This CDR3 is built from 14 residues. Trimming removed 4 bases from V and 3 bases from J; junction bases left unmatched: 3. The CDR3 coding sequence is TGCGCCAGCAGCCCGGGAGGGAACTACAATGAGCAGTTCTTC. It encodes CASSPGGNYNEQFF.

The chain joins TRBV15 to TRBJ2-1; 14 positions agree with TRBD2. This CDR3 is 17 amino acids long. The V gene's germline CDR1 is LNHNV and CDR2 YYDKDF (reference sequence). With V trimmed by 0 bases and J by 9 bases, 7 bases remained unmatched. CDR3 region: CATSREAGLAGVGEQFF. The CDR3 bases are TGTGCCACCAGCAGAGAAGCGGGACTAGCGGGGGTGGGTGAGCAGTTCTTC.

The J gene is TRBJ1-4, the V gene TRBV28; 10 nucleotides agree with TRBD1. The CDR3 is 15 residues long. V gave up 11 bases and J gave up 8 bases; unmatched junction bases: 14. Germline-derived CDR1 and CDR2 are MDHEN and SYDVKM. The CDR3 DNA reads TGTGCCGCTAACACACCGGGACAGGGGAGAGAAAAACTGTTTTTT. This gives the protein CAANTPGQGREKLFF.

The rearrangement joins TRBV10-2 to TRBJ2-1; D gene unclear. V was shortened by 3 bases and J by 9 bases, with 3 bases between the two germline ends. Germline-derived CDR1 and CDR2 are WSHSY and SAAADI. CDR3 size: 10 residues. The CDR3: CASSETEQFF. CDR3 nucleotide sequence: TGCGCCAGCAGTGAAACTGAGCAGTTCTTC.

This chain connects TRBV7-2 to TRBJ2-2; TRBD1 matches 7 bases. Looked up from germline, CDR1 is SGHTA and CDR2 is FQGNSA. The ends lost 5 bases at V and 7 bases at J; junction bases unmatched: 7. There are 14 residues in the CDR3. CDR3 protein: CASSGKQGRGELFF. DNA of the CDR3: TGTGCCAGCAGCGGGAAACAGGGGCGCGGGGAGCTGTTTTTT. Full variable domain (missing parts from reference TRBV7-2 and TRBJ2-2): GAGVSQSPSNKVTEKGKDVELRCDPISGHTALYWYRQSLGQGLEFLIYFQGNSAPDKSGLPSDRFSAERTGGSVSTLTIQRTQQEDSAVYLCASSGKQGRGELFFGEGSRLTVL.

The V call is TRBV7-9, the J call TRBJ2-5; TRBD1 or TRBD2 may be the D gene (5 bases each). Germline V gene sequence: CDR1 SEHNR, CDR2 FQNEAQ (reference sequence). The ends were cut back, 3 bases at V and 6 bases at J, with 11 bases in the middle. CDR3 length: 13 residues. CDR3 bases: TGTGCCAGCAGCTTCGGGGCCATACAGACCCAGTACTTC. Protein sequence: CASSFGAIQTQYF.

CDR3 nucleotides: TGTGCCAGCAGCTCCTTAGCGGGAGTGCTGGAGCAGTTCTTC. Amino acid sequence: CASSSLAGVLEQFF. The chain recombines TRBV5-4 with TRBJ2-1, with TRBD2 identical over 9 bases. The CDR3 sequence is 14 residues long. CDR1 is SGHNT, CDR2 YYREEE, per germline (reference sequence). Trimming removed 3 bases from V and 10 bases from J; junction bases left unmatched: 8.

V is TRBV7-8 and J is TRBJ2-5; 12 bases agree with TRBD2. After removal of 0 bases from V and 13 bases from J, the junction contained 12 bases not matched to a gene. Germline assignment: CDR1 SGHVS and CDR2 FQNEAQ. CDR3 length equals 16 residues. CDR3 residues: CASSLARGTSGLSGYF. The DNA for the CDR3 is TGTGCCAGCAGCTTAGCGAGAGGGACTAGCGGGTTGTCAGGGTACTTC.